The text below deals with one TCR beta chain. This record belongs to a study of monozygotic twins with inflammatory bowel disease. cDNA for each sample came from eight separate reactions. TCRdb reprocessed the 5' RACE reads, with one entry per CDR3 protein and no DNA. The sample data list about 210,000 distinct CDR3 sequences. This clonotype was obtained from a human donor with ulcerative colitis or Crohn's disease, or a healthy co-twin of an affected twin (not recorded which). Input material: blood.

The CDR3 reads CASSYLRGSTEAFF. The chain carries TRBV6-5 and TRBJ1-1; TCRdb calls TRBD1, which cannot be checked without DNA. The germline V gene has CDR1 MNHEY and CDR2 SVGAGI. The CDR3 loop spans 14 amino acids.